The 28 T cell receptor beta chains in this list originate from one sample, sequenced in a study of blood T cell repertoires in COVID-19. Profiled with immunoSEQ multiplex PCR; TCRdb holds only in-frame clones, not every one. The sample contains 120,000 to 150,000 clones, about 76% of which appear only once. Sequencing was done on a sample of peripheral blood. All receptors derive from a man older than 75 with acute or convalescent COVID-19.

This clone was detected ten times or more. The genes are TRBV9 and TRBJ2-7; TRBD2 aligns across 8 bases. The germline V gene encodes CDR1 SGDLS and CDR2 YYNGEE. The junction had 3 bases not matched to a gene; V was cut back by 2 bases and J by 2 bases. The CDR3 totals 14 residues. The CDR3 loop is CASSVSGDAYEQYF. The CDR3, as DNA: TGTGCCAGCAGCGTTAGCGGGGATGCCTACGAGCAGTACTTC.

The V gene is TRBV2, the J gene TRBJ1-1; TRBD1 aligns across 8 bases. This CDR3 has 15 residues. Germline-derived CDR1 and CDR2 are SNHLY and FYNNEI. J was trimmed by 6 bases and V by 6 bases; bases with no gene match: 12. The CDR3 nucleotides are TGTGCCAGCAGCCCTAACAGGGGGGCCCCCTCTGAAGCTTTCTTT. Translation: CASSPNRGAPSEAFF.

This clone was seen a few times. This chain uses TRBV19 with TRBJ2-7; 7 bases match TRBD1. V gave up 5 bases and J gave up 2 bases; unmatched junction bases: 6. The length of the CDR3 is 14 residues. From germline, CDR1 is LNHDA and CDR2 SQIVND (reference sequence). The CDR3 bases are TGTGCCAGTAGTCCCGGGGACAGACCCTACGAGCAGTACTTC. It specifies CASSPGDRPYEQYF. Full variable domain (remainder filled in from reference TRBV19 and TRBJ2-7): DGGITQSPKYLFRKEGQNVTLSCEQNLNHDAMYWYRQDPGQGLRLIYYSQIVNDFQKGDIAEGYSVSREKKESFPLTVTSAQKNPTAFYLCASSPGDRPYEQYFGPGTRLTVT.

The genes are TRBV5-1 and TRBJ2-7, with TRBD1 identical over 7 bases. This CDR3 comprises 16 residues. V gave up 4 bases and J gave up 0 bases; unmatched junction bases: 10. From germline, CDR1 is SGHRS and CDR2 YFSETQ. The CDR3 sequence is CASSPWTGADSYEQYF. The CDR3 DNA follows: TGCGCCAGCAGCCCCTGGACAGGTGCGGACTCCTACGAGCAGTACTTC.

V is TRBV4-2 and J is TRBJ1-1; tentative D call: TRBD1 (5 bases). V gave up 1 base and J gave up 5 bases, with 14 bases separating them. Per the germline V gene, CDR1 is LGHNA and CDR2 is YNFKEQ. The CDR3 has 15 amino acids. CDR3 DNA: TGTGCCAGCAGCCAAGTGGGGGTTGGGGGGACTGAAGCTTTCTTT. Translating it yields CASSQVGVGGTEAFF.

The rearrangement joins TRBV28 to TRBJ1-2, with 7 bases aligning to TRBD1. The CDR3 covers 13 residues. From germline, CDR1 is MDHEN and CDR2 SYDVKM. V trimming: 4 bases; J trimming: 5 bases; junction bases outside the gene matches: 4. The CDR3 loop is CASSSGQRYGYTF. CDR3 in DNA: TGTGCCAGCAGTTCGGGACAGAGATATGGCTACACCTTC.

The chain links TRBV5-5 to TRBJ2-7, with D uncertain. The CDR3 is 14 amino acids. V lost 1 base and J 3 bases, leaving 11 bases between the germline ends. Germline CDR1 reads SGHKS; CDR2 reads YYEKEE (reference sequence). CDR3 sequence: CASSLTRENYEQYF. The CDR3 DNA is TGTGCCAGCAGCTTGACGAGAGAAAACTACGAGCAGTACTTC.

This chain links TRBV11-2 with TRBJ2-3; D not certain. Trimming cost V 3 bases and J 6 bases, with 7 bases left between them. The CDR3 is made up of 12 amino acids. Germline CDR1 SGHAT, CDR2 FQNNGV. CDR3: CASSLESDTQYF. The CDR3, as DNA: TGTGCCAGCAGCTTGGAGTCGGATACGCAGTATTTT.

This clone was found a few times. This sequence joins TRBV11-2 and TRBJ2-2; TRBD1 is a possible D gene (6 bases). Germline CDR1 is SGHAT and CDR2 is FQNNGV. The CDR3 length is 15 residues. V shed 8 bases and J shed 6 bases, with 19 bases lying between them. CDR3 residues: CASCPGTEGAGELFF. The CDR3, as DNA: TGTGCCAGCTGCCCGGGCACTGAGGGGGCCGGGGAGCTGTTTTTT.

The V call is TRBV29-1, the J call TRBJ1-2; D is uncertain. Germline V gene lookup returns CDR1 SQVTM and CDR2 ANQGSEA. Trimming left V 2 bases short and J 2 bases short, with 3 bases between. This CDR3 is built from 11 residues. The CDR3 DNA sequence: TGCAGCGTTGAACAGAACTATGGCTACACCTTC. This encodes CSVEQNYGYTF.

A few counts support this clone. V usage is TRBV9 and J usage is TRBJ2-7, with 9 bases lining up with TRBD1. The CDR3 extends over 15 amino acids. With V trimmed by 4 bases and J by 3 bases, 8 bases remained unmatched. CDR1 is SGDLS and CDR2 is YYNGEE in the germline V gene. Here the CDR3 reads CASSPTGQGGYEQYF. DNA of the CDR3: TGTGCCAGCAGCCCCACGGGACAGGGAGGCTACGAGCAGTACTTC.

The chain is built from TRBV5-4 and TRBJ1-1; a possible D gene is TRBD1 (5 bases). Deletions cut 4 bases from V and 4 bases from J, with 20 bases between. Germline CDR1 SGHNT, CDR2 YYREEE (reference sequence). This CDR3 has 16 amino acids. Here the CDR3 DNA reads TGTGCCAGCAGCCCACCGCGAACAGGTGACTTCACTGAAGCTTTCTTT. It codes for CASSPPRTGDFTEAFF. Filled out from reference TRBV5-4 and TRBJ1-1, the complete variable domain reads ETGVTQSPTHLIKTRGQQVTLRCSSQSGHNTVSWYQQALGQGPQFIFQYYREEENGRGNFPPRFSGLQFPNYSSELNVNALELDDSALYLCASSPPRTGDFTEAFFGQGTRLTVV.

The CDR3 region is CASSTLRQGGTEAFF. The CDR3 DNA reads TGTGCCAGTAGTACCCTAAGACAGGGGGGAACTGAAGCTTTCTTT. This chain links TRBV19 with TRBJ1-1, with 9 positions matching TRBD1. The germline V gene encodes CDR1 LNHDA and CDR2 SQIVND (reference sequence). The CDR3 has 15 residues. The V segment lost 4 bases and the J segment 5 bases; nucleotides outside the gene matches: 8.

This clone was seen a few times. This chain joins TRBV24-1 and TRBJ2-5; a possible D gene is TRBD1 (5 bases). CDR1 and CDR2 from the germline V gene are KGHDR and SFDVKD. V was trimmed by 3 bases and J by 2 bases, leaving 12 bases between them. The CDR3 extends over 15 amino acids. The CDR3 coding sequence is TGTGCCACCAGTGATCACCGGACAACTCAAGAGACCCAGTACTTC. This translates into CATSDHRTTQETQYF.

This chain joins TRBV27 and TRBJ1-1, with a weak D call TRBD1 (5 bases). The CDR3 covers 15 residues. V gave up 2 bases and J gave up 2 bases, with 12 bases separating them. The germline V gene has CDR1 MNHEY and CDR2 SMNVEV (reference sequence). As DNA, the CDR3 is TGTGCCAGCAGTTTAATGGCAGGGAAAAACACTGAAGCTTTCTTT. It encodes CASSLMAGKNTEAFF.

CDR3 bases: TGCGCCAGCAGCCCTGAAACCGGGACAGGGTACGGCTATGGCTACACCTTC. Translated: CASSPETGTGYGYGYTF. The J gene is TRBJ1-2, the V gene TRBV5-1; 9 bases align to TRBD1. V was pared by 4 bases and J by 4 bases, with 14 bases of the junction left unmatched. There are 17 residues in the CDR3. Germline V gives CDR1 SGHRS, CDR2 YFSETQ.

J is TRBJ2-5 and V is TRBV27, with 7 bases that match TRBD2. Germline V lookup: CDR1 MNHEY, CDR2 SMNVEV (reference sequence). Germline trimming cut 2 bases from V and 6 bases from J; bases unmatched to any gene: 6. The CDR3 is 14 residues long. CDR3 in DNA: TGTGCCAGCAGTTTAGGGAGGGAAGGGCAGACCCAGTACTTC. Its translation is CASSLGREGQTQYF.

The chain uses TRBV2 and TRBJ1-6; 8 nucleotides match TRBD1. After removal of 7 bases from V and 9 bases from J, the junction contained 11 bases not matched to a gene. CDR1 is SNHLY, CDR2 FYNNEI, per germline. The CDR3 has 15 amino acids. The CDR3 DNA is TGTGCCAGCAACTCGGCGACAGGGGAAGGTTCACCCCTCCACTTT. Translating gives CASNSATGEGSPLHF.

The J gene is TRBJ1-3, the V gene TRBV7-8; D unresolved. In germline, CDR1 is SGHVS, CDR2 FQNEAQ. Trimming took off 2 bases at V and 3 bases at J, with 8 bases between the two ends. This CDR3 is 14 amino acids long. The CDR3 loop reads CASSLYGDGNTIYF. CDR3 nucleotide sequence: TGTGCCAGCAGCTTATATGGAGATGGAAACACCATATATTTT.

The chain uses TRBV2 and TRBJ2-5; TRBD1 aligns across 8 bases. The CDR3 sequence is 14 residues long. CDR1 is SNHLY, CDR2 FYNNEI, per germline. J lost 2 bases, V lost 7 bases, and 6 bases had no gene match. In nucleotides, the CDR3 is TGTGCCAGCAAATCGACAGGGGATCAAGAGACCCAGTACTTC. Translated: CASKSTGDQETQYF.

This clone was counted only a few times. The chain carries TRBV6-1 and TRBJ2-7; D not resolved. The germline CDR1 and CDR2 sequences are MNHNS and SASEGT. The CDR3 contains 14 residues. With 3 bases removed from V and 5 bases from J, the gap between germline ends came to 14 bases. CDR3: CASSEIGSPDEQYF. The CDR3 bases are TGTGCCAGCAGTGAGATCGGGTCTCCTGACGAGCAGTACTTC.

The chain recombines TRBV5-6 with TRBJ2-3; D is possibly TRBD2 (6 bases). The V end was cut by 3 bases, the J end by 0 bases, with 14 bases between. Germline CDR1 SGHDT, CDR2 YYEEEE. The CDR3 extends over 16 amino acids. The CDR3 bases are TGTGCCAGCAGCTCTGGGACGGGAGTCAGCACAGATACGCAGTATTTT. Its translation: CASSSGTGVSTDTQYF.

The rearrangement links TRBV4-2 to TRBJ2-2; 10 positions match TRBD1. The junction had 3 bases not matched to a gene; V was cut back by 2 bases and J by 6 bases. Looked up from germline, CDR1 is LGHNA and CDR2 is YNFKEQ. There are 15 residues in the CDR3. CDR3: CASSQRDRGSGELFF. The CDR3 region has the DNA TGTGCCAGCAGCCAACGGGACAGGGGTTCCGGGGAGCTGTTTTTT.

The V and J genes are TRBV28 and TRBJ2-7, with a tentative D call TRBD1 (6 bases). V lost 5 bases and J lost 0, with 17 bases in between. Germline CDR1 MDHEN, CDR2 SYDVKM. The CDR3 runs to 16 residues. The CDR3 here is CASSNGGGPRSYEQYF. The CDR3 DNA follows: TGTGCCAGCAGTAATGGTGGGGGCCCCCGCTCCTACGAGCAGTACTTC.

This chain links TRBV6-5 with TRBJ2-7; tentative D call: TRBD2 (6 bases). This CDR3 spans 13 amino acids. Trimming removed 8 bases from V and 0 bases from J, with 11 bases in between. Germline CDR1 and CDR2: MNHEY and SVGAGI. This CDR3 reads CASGRESSYEQYF. In DNA, the CDR3 is TGTGCCAGCGGCCGGGAGAGCTCCTACGAGCAGTACTTC.

This clone was seen a few times. The chain combines TRBV29-1 with TRBJ1-1; D is perhaps TRBD1 (6 bases). The germline CDR1 and CDR2 sequences are SQVTM and ANQGSEA. Trimming left V 4 bases short and J 2 bases short, with 14 bases between. The CDR3 extends over 14 amino acids. The chain's CDR3 is CSVALGTYNTEAFF. CDR3 bases: TGCAGCGTTGCCCTAGGGACATACAACACTGAAGCTTTCTTT.

The chain uses TRBV28 and TRBJ2-7; D call uncertain. V was shortened by 4 bases and J by 0 bases, with 7 bases between the two germline ends. The CDR3 consists of 13 residues. CDR1 MDHEN and CDR2 SYDVKM come from the germline V gene. The CDR3 DNA follows: TGTGCCAGCAGTTCGGCGGACTCCTACGAGCAGTACTTC. This encodes CASSSADSYEQYF.

The genes are TRBV11-3 and TRBJ2-5; D might be TRBD2 (6 bases). The germline V and J ends were trimmed by 3 bases and 4 bases, with 9 bases remaining between them. The CDR3 extends over 13 amino acids. Per germline, CDR1 SGHNT and CDR2 YENEEA. Here the CDR3 reads CASSFTGGETQYF. The DNA of the CDR3 is TGTGCCAGCAGCTTCACCGGGGGAGAGACCCAGTACTTC. Full variable domain (missing parts from reference TRBV11-3 and TRBJ2-5): EAGVVQSPRYKIIEKKQPVAFWCNPISGHNTLYWYLQNLGQGPELLIRYENEEAVDDSQLPKDRFSAERLKGVDSTLKIQPAELGDSAVYLCASSFTGGETQYFGPGTRLLVL.